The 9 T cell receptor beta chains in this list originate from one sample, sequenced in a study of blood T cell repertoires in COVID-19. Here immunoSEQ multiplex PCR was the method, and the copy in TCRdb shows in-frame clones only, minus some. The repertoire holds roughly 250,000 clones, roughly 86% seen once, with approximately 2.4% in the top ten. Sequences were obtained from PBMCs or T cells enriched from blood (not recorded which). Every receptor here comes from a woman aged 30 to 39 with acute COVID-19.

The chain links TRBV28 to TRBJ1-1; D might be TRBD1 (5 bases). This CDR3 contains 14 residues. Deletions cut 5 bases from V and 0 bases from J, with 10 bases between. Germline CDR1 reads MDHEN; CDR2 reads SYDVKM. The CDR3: CASSQTAMNTEAFF. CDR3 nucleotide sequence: TGTGCCAGCAGTCAGACAGCTATGAACACTGAAGCTTTCTTT.

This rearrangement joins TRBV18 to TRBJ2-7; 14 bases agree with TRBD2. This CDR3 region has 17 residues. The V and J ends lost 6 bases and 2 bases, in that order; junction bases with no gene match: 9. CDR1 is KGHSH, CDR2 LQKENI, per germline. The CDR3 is CASSRSGTSGGTYEQYF. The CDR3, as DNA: TGTGCCAGCTCGCGATCCGGGACTAGCGGGGGAACCTACGAGCAGTACTTC.

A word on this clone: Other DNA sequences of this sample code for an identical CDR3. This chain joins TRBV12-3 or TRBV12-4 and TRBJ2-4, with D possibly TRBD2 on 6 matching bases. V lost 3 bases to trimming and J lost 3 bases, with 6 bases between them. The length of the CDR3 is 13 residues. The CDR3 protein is CASSLGGKNIQYF. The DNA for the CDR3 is TGTGCCAGCAGTTTGGGGGGCAAAAACATTCAGTACTTC.

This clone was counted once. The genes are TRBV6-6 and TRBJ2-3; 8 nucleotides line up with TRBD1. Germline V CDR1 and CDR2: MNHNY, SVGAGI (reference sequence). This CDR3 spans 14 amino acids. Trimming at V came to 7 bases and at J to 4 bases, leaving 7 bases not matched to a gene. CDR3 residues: CASTADRAADTQYF. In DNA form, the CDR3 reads TGTGCCAGCACCGCGGACAGGGCAGCAGATACGCAGTATTTT.

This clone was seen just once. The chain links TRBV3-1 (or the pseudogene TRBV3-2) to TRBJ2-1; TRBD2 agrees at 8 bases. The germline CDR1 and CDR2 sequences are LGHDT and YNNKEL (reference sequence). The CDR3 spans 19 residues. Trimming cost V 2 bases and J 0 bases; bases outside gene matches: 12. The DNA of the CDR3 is TGTGCCAGCAGCCAAAGGACCGCGACGGGGGGGAGCTCCTACAATGAGCAGTTCTTC. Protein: CASSQRTATGGSSYNEQFF.

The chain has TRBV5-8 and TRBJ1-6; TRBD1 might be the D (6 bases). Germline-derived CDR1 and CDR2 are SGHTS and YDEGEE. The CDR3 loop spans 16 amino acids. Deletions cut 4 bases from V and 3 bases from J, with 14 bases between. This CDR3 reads CASSPPGASYNSPLHF. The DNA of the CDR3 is TGTGCCAGCAGCCCGCCAGGGGCAAGCTATAATTCACCCCTCCACTTT.

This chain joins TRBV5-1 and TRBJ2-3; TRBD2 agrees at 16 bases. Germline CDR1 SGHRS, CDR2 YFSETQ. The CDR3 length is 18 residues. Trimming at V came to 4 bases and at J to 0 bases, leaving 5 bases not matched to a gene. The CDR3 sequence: CASSGGLAGGLSTDTQYF. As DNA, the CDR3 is TGCGCCAGCAGCGGGGGACTAGCGGGGGGGTTAAGCACAGATACGCAGTATTTT.

The DNA of the CDR3 is TGTGCCAGCAGCCAAGTACAGGATAGCAATCAGCCCCAGCATTTT. Protein sequence: CASSQVQDSNQPQHF. The chain is built from TRBV4-2 and TRBJ1-5, with D possibly being TRBD1 (5 bases). This CDR3 has 15 amino acids. Germline V CDR1 and CDR2: LGHNA, YNFKEQ. The V end was cut by 1 base, the J end by 0 bases, with 7 bases between.

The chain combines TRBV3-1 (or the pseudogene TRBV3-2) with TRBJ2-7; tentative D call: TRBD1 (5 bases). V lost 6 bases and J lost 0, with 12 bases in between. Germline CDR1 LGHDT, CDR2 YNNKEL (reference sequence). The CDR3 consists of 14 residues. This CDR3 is CASSRLRDSYEQYF. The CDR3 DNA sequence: TGTGCCAGCAGTCGTCTCAGGGACTCCTACGAGCAGTACTTC.